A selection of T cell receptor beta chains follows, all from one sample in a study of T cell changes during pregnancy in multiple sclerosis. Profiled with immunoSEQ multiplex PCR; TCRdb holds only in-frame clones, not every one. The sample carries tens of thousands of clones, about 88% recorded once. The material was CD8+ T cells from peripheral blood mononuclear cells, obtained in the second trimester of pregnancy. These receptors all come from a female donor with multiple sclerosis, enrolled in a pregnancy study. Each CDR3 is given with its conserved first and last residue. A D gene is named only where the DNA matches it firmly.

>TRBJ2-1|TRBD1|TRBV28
CASSLPGQIYNEQFF
TGTGCCAGCAGTCTCCCGGGACAGATCTACAATGAGCAGTTCTTC
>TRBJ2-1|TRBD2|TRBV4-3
CASSQEASGSSNNEQFF
TGCGCCAGCAGCCAAGAAGCTAGCGGGAGTTCCAACAATGAGCAGTTCTTC
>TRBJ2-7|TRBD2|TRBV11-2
CASSLDRTSGRTYEQYF
TGTGCCAGCAGCTTAGACCGGACTAGCGGGAGGACCTACGAGCAGTACTTC
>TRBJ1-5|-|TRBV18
CASSPHPQEDQPQHF
TGTGCCAGCTCACCCCATCCCCAGGAAGATCAGCCCCAGCATTTT
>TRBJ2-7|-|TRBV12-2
CASRSYLTENYEQYF
TGTGCAAGTCGCTCCTACCTGACTGAAAATTACGAGCAGTACTTC
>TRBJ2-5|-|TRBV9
CASSVAQGRQETQYF
TGTGCCAGCAGCGTAGCTCAAGGGAGACAAGAGACCCAGTACTTC
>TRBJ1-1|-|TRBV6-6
CASSYETELNTEAFF
TGTGCCAGCAGTTACGAAACAGAATTGAACACTGAAGCTTTCTTT
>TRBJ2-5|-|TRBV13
CASSLGLDFETQYF
TGTGCCAGCAGCTTAGGGTTGGACTTTGAGACCCAGTACTTC
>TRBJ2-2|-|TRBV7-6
CASSPLVNTGELFF
TGTGCCAGCAGCCCATTAGTGAACACCGGGGAGCTGTTTTTT
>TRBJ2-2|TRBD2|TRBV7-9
CAIPRLAGNANTGELFF
TGTGCCATCCCTCGGCTAGCGGGAAACGCGAACACCGGGGAGCTGTTTTTT
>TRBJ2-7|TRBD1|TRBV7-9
CASRGQGSYEQYF
TGTGCCAGCAGGGGACAGGGGTCCTACGAGCAGTACTTC